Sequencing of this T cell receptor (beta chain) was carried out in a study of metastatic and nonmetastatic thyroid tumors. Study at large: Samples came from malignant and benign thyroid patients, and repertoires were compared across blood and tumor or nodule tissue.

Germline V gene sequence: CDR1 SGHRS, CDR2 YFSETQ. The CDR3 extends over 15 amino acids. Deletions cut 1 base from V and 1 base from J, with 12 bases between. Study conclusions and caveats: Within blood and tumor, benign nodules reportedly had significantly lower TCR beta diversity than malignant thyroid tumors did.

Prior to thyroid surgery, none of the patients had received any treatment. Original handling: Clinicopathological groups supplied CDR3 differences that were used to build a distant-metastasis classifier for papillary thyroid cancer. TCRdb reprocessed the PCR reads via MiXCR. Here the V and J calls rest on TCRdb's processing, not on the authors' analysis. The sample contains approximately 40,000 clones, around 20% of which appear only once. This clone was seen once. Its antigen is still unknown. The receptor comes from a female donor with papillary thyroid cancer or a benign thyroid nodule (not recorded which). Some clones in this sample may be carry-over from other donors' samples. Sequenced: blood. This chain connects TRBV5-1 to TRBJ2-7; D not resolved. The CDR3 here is CASSLSPGPSYEQYF. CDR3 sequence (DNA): TGCGCCAGCAGCTTGTCTCCAGGCCCGTCCTACGAGCAGTACTTC.